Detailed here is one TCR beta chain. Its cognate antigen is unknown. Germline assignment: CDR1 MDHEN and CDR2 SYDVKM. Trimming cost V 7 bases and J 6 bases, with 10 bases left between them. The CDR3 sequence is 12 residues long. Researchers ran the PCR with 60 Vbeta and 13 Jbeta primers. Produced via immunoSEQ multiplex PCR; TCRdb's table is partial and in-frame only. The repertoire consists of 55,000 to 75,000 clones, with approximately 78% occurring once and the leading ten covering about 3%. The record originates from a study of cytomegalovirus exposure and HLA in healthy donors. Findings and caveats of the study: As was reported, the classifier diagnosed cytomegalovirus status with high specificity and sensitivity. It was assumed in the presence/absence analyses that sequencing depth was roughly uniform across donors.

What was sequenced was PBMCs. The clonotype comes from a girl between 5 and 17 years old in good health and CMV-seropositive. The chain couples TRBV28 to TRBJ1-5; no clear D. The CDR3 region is CASNLGSQPQHF. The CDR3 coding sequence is TGTGCCAGCAACCTGGGGAGTCAGCCCCAGCATTTT.